Listed below are T cell receptor beta chains from one sample, sequenced in a study of T cell responses to AZD1222 COVID-19 vaccine. Some clones are missing from TCRdb's copy, which holds only in-frame ones; the method was immunoSEQ multiplex PCR. Found here are under 95,000 clones, about nine tenths of them singletons; the top ten hold about 1.3%. The source was peripheral blood, collected 28 days after the second AZD1222 dose. These receptors all stem from an adult who received the AZD1222 COVID-19 vaccine. The CDR3 runs from the conserved cysteine through the conserved F or W. The D gene is left open where the match is weak. Clone size is shown for a subset of rows, as once, few, many or a class of expanded clone.

14	TRBD1	TRBV5-1	TRBJ1-2	-	TGCGCCAGCAGCTCCGGGACAGGGTCATACGGCTACACCTTC	CASSSGTGSYGYTF
18	-	TRBV27	TRBJ2-1	-	TGTGCCAGCAGTTTATCCCCCCATGAGGGAGGCGGGCAATATGAGCAGTTCTTC	CASSLSPHEGGGQYEQFF
15	-	TRBV14	TRBJ1-6	-	TGTGCCAGCAGCCAAGCCGGCGGTAGTAATTCACCCCTCCACTTT	CASSQAGGSNSPLHF
14	-	TRBV9	TRBJ1-6	few	TGTGCCAGCAGCGTACTAGGGGATAATTCACCCCTCCACTTT	CASSVLGDNSPLHF
14	-	TRBV24-1	TRBJ2-7	-	TGTGCCACCAGTGATCCCGGGACAAAGAACGAGCAGTACTTC	CATSDPGTKNEQYF
15	-	TRBV19	TRBJ1-2	-	TGTGCCAGTAGTAGATTCGGGGCAGGCACCTATGGCTACACCTTC	CASSRFGAGTYGYTF
14	-	TRBV5-6	TRBJ1-2	-	TGTGCCAGCAGCCTGGCTGGCGGGAACTATGGCTACACCTTC	CASSLAGGNYGYTF
12	-	TRBV19	TRBJ1-1	-	TGTGCCAGTAGTATATGGAACACTGAAGCTTTCTTT	CASSIWNTEAFF
12	-	TRBV28	TRBJ1-2	-	TGTGCCAGCAGTTTAGGGCAGTATGGCTACACCTTC	CASSLGQYGYTF
12	-	TRBV5-4	TRBJ2-2	few	TGTGCCAGCGGTGGTGGAACCGGGGAGCTGTTTTTT	CASGGGTGELFF
15	-	TRBV28	TRBJ2-6	-	TGTGCCAGCACCCTAGGGTCATCTGGGGCCAACGTCCTGACTTTC	CASTLGSSGANVLTF
16	TRBD2	TRBV9	TRBJ2-3	-	TGTGCCAGCAGCGTAGATCTGCGGGGGGACACAGATACGCAGTATTTT	CASSVDLRGDTDTQYF
13	-	TRBV30	TRBJ1-2	-	TGTGCCTGGAACGGCCGCCCGGGGGCCGCCTTCAACTTC	CAWNGRPGAAFNF
14	-	TRBV19	TRBJ1-5	-	TGTGCCAGTAGGAGCGACGTGAGCAATCAGCCCCAGCATTTT	CASRSDVSNQPQHF
15	-	TRBV28	TRBJ2-6	-	TGTGCCAGCAGTTCAGGGGGGACGGGGGCCAACGTCCTGACTTTC	CASSSGGTGANVLTF
15	-	TRBV6-5	TRBJ1-5	-	TGTGCCAGCAACCCTCGTAGGGGGGGCAATCAGCCCCAGCATTTT	CASNPRRGGNQPQHF
14	-	TRBV2	TRBJ1-1	-	TGTGCCAGCAGTGAAGCGACGAGGAACACTGAAGCTTTCTTT	CASSEATRNTEAFF
14	-	TRBV5-1	TRBJ2-3	-	TGCGCCAGCAATGCGGCCAGGGAATCCGATACGCAGTATTTT	CASNAARESDTQYF
12	-	TRBV29-1	TRBJ1-1	-	TGCAGCGGTATTAGGAAGAACACTGAAGCTTTCTTT	CSGIRKNTEAFF
16	-	TRBV28	TRBJ2-1	once	TGTGCCAGCAGTTGGCCCCTTACGAGCTCCTACAATGAGCAGTTCTTC	CASSWPLTSSYNEQFF
14	-	TRBV18	TRBJ1-3	-	TGTGCCAGCTCACCGGGCAGCTCTGGAAACACCATATATTTT	CASSPGSSGNTIYF
12	-	TRBV28	TRBJ1-2	-	TGTGCCAGCAGTCCCCAACGCTATGGCTACACCTTC	CASSPQRYGYTF
13	-	TRBV28	TRBJ1-2	-	TGTGCCAGCAGTTTCCAAAGGGCACGAGGCTACACCTTC	CASSFQRARGYTF
15	TRBD1	TRBV6-5	TRBJ2-3	-	TGTGCCAGCAGAATCGGGACAGCCTCATGGGATACGCAGTATTTT	CASRIGTASWDTQYF
15	-	TRBV7-8	TRBJ2-7	-	TGTGCCAGCAGCTTACGGCGGGAAAAATCCTACGAGCAGTACTTC	CASSLRREKSYEQYF
13	-	TRBV19	TRBJ2-3	-	TGTGCCAGTAAGGGGGGGCTGGTAGATACGCAGTATTTT	CASKGGLVDTQYF
15	-	TRBV3-1/TRBV3-2	TRBJ2-3	-	TGTGCCAGCAGCCAAGATACCGCATTCACAGATACGCAGTATTTT	CASSQDTAFTDTQYF
13	TRBD1	TRBV27	TRBJ1-2	-	TGTGCCAGCAGTTTGGAGGGGGCTGGTGGCTACACCTTC	CASSLEGAGGYTF
14	TRBD2	TRBV7-9	TRBJ2-5	-	TGTGCCAGCAGCCCCCGGACTAGCAGAGAGACCCAGTACTTC	CASSPRTSRETQYF
15	-	TRBV9	TRBJ2-1	-	TGTGCCAGCAGCCATCCTCGGGGGGCGGGAAATGAGCAGTTCTTC	CASSHPRGAGNEQFF
14	-	TRBV28	TRBJ2-7	-	TGTGCCAGCAGTTCCCCCCCGGGGACCCACGAGCAGTACTTC	CASSSPPGTHEQYF
16	TRBD1	TRBV28	TRBJ1-5	-	TGTGCCAGCAGTTTACCGACAGGGTATAGCAATCAGCCCCAGCATTTT	CASSLPTGYSNQPQHF
13	-	TRBV5-6	TRBJ1-1	-	TGTGCCAGCAGCTTGAGGGGACACACTGAAGCTTTCTTT	CASSLRGHTEAFF
13	-	TRBV7-8	TRBJ1-6	-	TGTGCCAGCAGCTTATCGGGAGGTACACCCCTCCACTTT	CASSLSGGTPLHF
16	-	TRBV28	TRBJ2-2	-	TGTGCCAGCAGTTTAATTGTGGGGGGAAACACCGGGGAGCTGTTTTTT	CASSLIVGGNTGELFF
13	-	TRBV30	TRBJ1-2	-	TGTGCCTGGTGGGGGGCCGATCACTATGGCTACACCTTC	CAWWGADHYGYTF
17	-	TRBV7-6	TRBJ2-1	-	TGTGCCAGCAGCTTGGATTTAACAGGGAACTCCTACAATGAGCAGTTCTTC	CASSLDLTGNSYNEQFF
15	TRBD1	TRBV28	TRBJ1-4	-	TGTGCCAGCAGTGGCCAGGACAGGGTGGGAGAAAAACTGTTTTTT	CASSGQDRVGEKLFF
14	TRBD1	TRBV7-9	TRBJ2-5	-	TGTGCCAGCAGCCCGGGACAGAATGTGGAGACCCAGTACTTC	CASSPGQNVETQYF
17	-	TRBV3-1/TRBV3-2	TRBJ2-7	-	TGTGCCAGCAGCCGGGGCCCCGGGGCCACTTTCTCCTACGAGCAGTACTTC	CASSRGPGATFSYEQYF
16	TRBD1	TRBV6-5	TRBJ1-1	-	TGTGCCAGCAGTTACAACCTCGGGACAGGAAACACTGAAGCTTTCTTT	CASSYNLGTGNTEAFF
15	-	TRBV2	TRBJ2-5	-	TGTGCCAGCTCCCTCTCCGGGCGGGGGCGGGAGACCCAGTACTTC	CASSLSGRGRETQYF
16	TRBD1	TRBV9	TRBJ2-3	-	TGTGCCAGCAGCAGATTTGGGACAGGGTCCACAGATACGCAGTATTTT	CASSRFGTGSTDTQYF
21	TRBD1	TRBV4-2	TRBJ1-3	-	TGTGCCAGCAGCCAATGGGGGATCAGGGACAGGGTAAGTCTCTCTGGAAACACCATATATTTT	CASSQWGIRDRVSLSGNTIYF
13	TRBD1	TRBV7-3	TRBJ1-2	-	TGTGCCAGCAGCCCGACAGGGAACTATGGCTACACCTTC	CASSPTGNYGYTF
16	-	TRBV9	TRBJ2-2	-	TGTGCCAGCAGCGTACTGGAAGGGCCCGCTGGCGGGGAGCTGTTTTTT	CASSVLEGPAGGELFF
17	TRBD2	TRBV6-1	TRBJ2-1	-	TGTGCCAGCAGTGAAGCGGGGACGGGGGGTATTTACAATGAGCAGTTCTTC	CASSEAGTGGIYNEQFF
13	-	TRBV29-1	TRBJ1-2	-	TGCAGCGTTTCCGGACGGGCTAACTATGGCTACACCTTC	CSVSGRANYGYTF
13	-	TRBV30	TRBJ1-1	-	TGTGCCTGGAGTAAGCACCCCGGGACTGAAGCTTTCTTT	CAWSKHPGTEAFF
15	-	TRBV24-1	TRBJ1-1	few	TGTGCCACCAGTGACTCCTCCGCGAGGAACACTGAAGCTTTCTTT	CATSDSSARNTEAFF
13	-	TRBV4-1	TRBJ2-5	-	TGCGCCAGCAGCCCGAGACCCGAGGAGACCCAGTACTTC	CASSPRPEETQYF
13	-	TRBV18	TRBJ1-2	once	TGTGCCAGCTCACCAGACAGGTCCTATGGCTACACCTTC	CASSPDRSYGYTF
15	TRBD1	TRBV19	TRBJ2-5	-	TGTGCCAGTAGTATAGGTGGGACAGGGCAAGAGACCCAGTACTTC	CASSIGGTGQETQYF
15	-	TRBV4-1	TRBJ2-7	-	TGCGCCAGCAGCCAATCTCCCCTACGACGTGAGGAGCAGTACTTC	CASSQSPLRREEQYF
16	TRBD1	TRBV15	TRBJ2-7	-	TGTGCCACCAGCAGAGATAGGGGGACAGGGGAATCCGAGCAGTACTTC	CATSRDRGTGESEQYF